A selection of T cell receptor beta chains follows, all from one sample in a study of CD8 T cells in Susac syndrome. TCRdb reprocessed the immunoSEQ multiplex PCR reads with MiXCR, giving one entry per CDR3 protein. Of roughly 120,000 distinct CDR3 sequences in the sample, around 94% were seen once. The specimen sequenced was CD4+ T cells from PBMCs. The receptors were sampled from a human donor in good health. The CDR3 runs from the conserved cysteine through the conserved F or W. The D gene is left open where the match is weak. Rows may omit the clone size; those that give it use once, few, many or a size class.

v_call: TRBV7-2; d_call: -; j_call: TRBJ2-3; clone_size: -; cdr3_aa: CASSLEAADTQYF; cdr3_nt: TGTGCCAGCAGCTTAGAGGCGGCAGATACGCAGTATTTT
v_call: TRBV20-1; d_call: -; j_call: TRBJ2-2; clone_size: -; cdr3_aa: CSARARGGSRTGELFF; cdr3_nt: TGCAGTGCTAGAGCCCGTGGAGGGAGCCGCACCGGGGAGCTGTTTTTT
v_call: TRBV29-1; d_call: TRBD1; j_call: TRBJ2-5; clone_size: -; cdr3_aa: CSVVRDRGLPETQYF; cdr3_nt: TGCAGCGTCGTCCGGGACAGGGGTTTACCCGAGACCCAGTACTTC
v_call: TRBV29-1; d_call: TRBD1; j_call: TRBJ2-5; clone_size: -; cdr3_aa: CSVSWGSTGGQETQYF; cdr3_nt: TGCAGCGTATCTTGGGGGAGTACAGGGGGCCAAGAGACCCAGTACTTC
v_call: TRBV20-1; d_call: -; j_call: TRBJ2-3; clone_size: -; cdr3_aa: CSARSVGADTQYF; cdr3_nt: TGCAGTGCTAGGTCGGTGGGAGCAGATACGCAGTATTTT
v_call: TRBV4-2; d_call: -; j_call: TRBJ2-1; clone_size: few; cdr3_aa: CASRHDSSSYNEQFF; cdr3_nt: TGTGCCAGCAGACACGACTCTAGCTCCTACAATGAGCAGTTCTTC
v_call: TRBV11-2; d_call: TRBD2; j_call: TRBJ2-5; clone_size: -; cdr3_aa: CASSLSKGLAIETQYF; cdr3_nt: TGTGCCAGCAGCTTATCAAAGGGACTAGCGATAGAGACCCAGTACTTC
v_call: TRBV20-1; d_call: -; j_call: TRBJ2-7; clone_size: -; cdr3_aa: CSARDPVGRGPKEQYF; cdr3_nt: TGCAGTGCTAGAGATCCCGTCGGGAGAGGGCCTAAAGAGCAGTACTTC
v_call: TRBV5-1; d_call: -; j_call: TRBJ2-1; clone_size: -; cdr3_aa: CASTSSRVRTYEQFF; cdr3_nt: TGCGCCAGCACCTCAAGCAGGGTACGGACATATGAGCAGTTCTTC
v_call: TRBV29-1; d_call: -; j_call: TRBJ2-2; clone_size: -; cdr3_aa: CSVGTSTNTGELFF; cdr3_nt: TGCAGCGTTGGAACGTCTACAAACACCGGGGAGCTGTTTTTT
v_call: TRBV15; d_call: TRBD2; j_call: TRBJ2-1; clone_size: -; cdr3_aa: CATKAGYGNEQFF; cdr3_nt: TGTGCCACCAAAGCGGGATATGGCAATGAGCAGTTCTTC
v_call: TRBV12-3/TRBV12-4; d_call: -; j_call: TRBJ1-5; clone_size: -; cdr3_aa: CASSSSVGLSDQPQHF; cdr3_nt: TGTGCCAGCAGTTCTTCAGTCGGACTCTCCGATCAGCCCCAGCATTTT
v_call: TRBV15; d_call: -; j_call: TRBJ1-1; clone_size: -; cdr3_aa: CATSRDVQGQEAFF; cdr3_nt: TGTGCCACCAGCAGAGATGTTCAGGGACAAGAAGCTTTCTTT
v_call: TRBV5-1; d_call: -; j_call: TRBJ1-5; clone_size: -; cdr3_aa: CASSLGSGNQPQHF; cdr3_nt: TGCGCCAGCAGCTTGGGGTCCGGAAATCAGCCCCAGCATTTT
v_call: TRBV7-9; d_call: -; j_call: TRBJ1-1; clone_size: once; cdr3_aa: CASSRGGNTEAFF; cdr3_nt: TGTGCCAGCAGCCGCGGCGGGAACACTGAAGCTTTCTTT
v_call: TRBV7-2; d_call: TRBD1; j_call: TRBJ2-7; clone_size: -; cdr3_aa: CASSRTGGRTAEQYF; cdr3_nt: TGTGCCAGCAGTCGTACAGGGGGGCGCACGGCCGAGCAGTACTTC
v_call: TRBV5-1; d_call: -; j_call: TRBJ2-2; clone_size: -; cdr3_aa: CASSLERREGSSGELFF; cdr3_nt: TGCGCCAGCAGCTTGGAAAGGAGAGAAGGATCCTCCGGGGAGCTGTTTTTT
v_call: TRBV10-3; d_call: -; j_call: TRBJ1-5; clone_size: -; cdr3_aa: CAISESNVGDGQPQHF; cdr3_nt: TGTGCCATCAGTGAGTCGAATGTAGGGGATGGTCAGCCCCAGCATTTT
v_call: TRBV6-2/TRBV6-3; d_call: TRBD1; j_call: TRBJ2-4; clone_size: once; cdr3_aa: CASSYPSWISGTGGREAKNIQYF; cdr3_nt: TGTGCCAGCAGTTACCCGAGCTGGATTTCCGGGACAGGGGGAAGGGAGGCCAAAAACATTCAGTACTTC
v_call: TRBV5-1; d_call: -; j_call: TRBJ1-1; clone_size: -; cdr3_aa: CASTIGGQGTEAFF; cdr3_nt: TGCGCCAGCACTATCGGGGGGCAGGGCACTGAAGCTTTCTTT
v_call: TRBV11-2; d_call: -; j_call: TRBJ1-2; clone_size: -; cdr3_aa: CASNKEPNNYGYTF; cdr3_nt: TGTGCCAGCAATAAAGAGCCGAATAACTATGGCTACACCTTC
v_call: TRBV5-1; d_call: TRBD1; j_call: TRBJ2-1; clone_size: -; cdr3_aa: CASSLTKSGTGYNEQFF; cdr3_nt: TGCGCCAGCAGCTTGACCAAATCCGGGACAGGGTACAATGAGCAGTTCTTC
v_call: TRBV20-1; d_call: TRBD2; j_call: TRBJ2-1; clone_size: -; cdr3_aa: CSATKKLAGVYLSYNEQFF; cdr3_nt: TGCAGTGCTACCAAAAAACTAGCGGGAGTCTACCTGTCCTACAATGAGCAGTTCTTC
v_call: TRBV19; d_call: -; j_call: TRBJ1-2; clone_size: -; cdr3_aa: CASSKQGGDGYTF; cdr3_nt: TGTGCCAGTAGTAAACAGGGAGGTGATGGCTACACCTTC
v_call: TRBV20-1; d_call: TRBD2; j_call: TRBJ2-3; clone_size: -; cdr3_aa: CSAIGGLAGGPSTDTQYF; cdr3_nt: TGCAGTGCGATAGGTGGACTAGCGGGAGGGCCTAGCACAGATACGCAGTATTTT
v_call: TRBV20-1; d_call: -; j_call: TRBJ1-1; clone_size: -; cdr3_aa: CSADRRAMNTEAFF; cdr3_nt: TGCAGTGCTGACCGGAGGGCCATGAACACTGAAGCTTTCTTT
v_call: TRBV20-1; d_call: -; j_call: TRBJ2-5; clone_size: -; cdr3_aa: CSATRRAATSQEETQYF; cdr3_nt: TGCAGTGCGACCCGCCGGGCAGCTACTAGCCAAGAGGAGACCCAGTACTTC
v_call: TRBV20-1; d_call: TRBD2; j_call: TRBJ2-7; clone_size: -; cdr3_aa: CSASGPSGKFYEQYF; cdr3_nt: TGCAGTGCTAGCGGTCCTAGCGGGAAGTTCTACGAGCAGTACTTC
v_call: TRBV5-6; d_call: -; j_call: TRBJ2-5; clone_size: -; cdr3_aa: CASSSLQETQYF; cdr3_nt: TGTGCCAGCAGCTCCCTGCAAGAGACCCAGTACTTC
v_call: TRBV6-2/TRBV6-3; d_call: -; j_call: TRBJ2-7; clone_size: -; cdr3_aa: CASSYFDEQYF; cdr3_nt: TGTGCCAGCAGTTACTTCGACGAGCAGTACTTC
v_call: TRBV5-4; d_call: -; j_call: TRBJ1-2; clone_size: -; cdr3_aa: CASSFGAGTQIGYGYTF; cdr3_nt: TGTGCCAGCAGCTTTGGCGCCGGGACCCAAATTGGATATGGCTACACCTTC
v_call: TRBV6-5; d_call: TRBD2; j_call: TRBJ2-1; clone_size: -; cdr3_aa: CASSYLAGTYNEQFF; cdr3_nt: TGTGCCAGCAGTTACTTAGCGGGTACATACAATGAGCAGTTCTTC
v_call: TRBV10-3; d_call: -; j_call: TRBJ2-3; clone_size: -; cdr3_aa: CATVKENTDTQYF; cdr3_nt: TGTGCCACCGTTAAGGAAAACACAGATACGCAGTATTTT
v_call: TRBV4-3; d_call: -; j_call: TRBJ1-5; clone_size: once; cdr3_aa: CASSQGPSNQPQHF; cdr3_nt: TGCGCCAGCAGCCAAGGTCCTAGCAATCAGCCCCAGCATTTT
v_call: TRBV5-1; d_call: -; j_call: TRBJ1-2; clone_size: -; cdr3_aa: CASSFPQTYGYTF; cdr3_nt: TGCGCCAGCAGCTTCCCACAGACCTATGGCTACACCTTC
v_call: TRBV6-1; d_call: -; j_call: TRBJ2-3; clone_size: -; cdr3_aa: CASTLVDTQYF; cdr3_nt: TGTGCCAGCACCCTTGTAGATACGCAGTATTTT
v_call: TRBV3-1; d_call: TRBD1; j_call: TRBJ1-2; clone_size: -; cdr3_aa: CASSAGTGGSYGYTF; cdr3_nt: TGTGCCAGCAGTGCCGGGACAGGGGGCTCCTATGGCTACACCTTC
v_call: TRBV13; d_call: -; j_call: TRBJ2-5; clone_size: -; cdr3_aa: CASSSRGPRGETQYF; cdr3_nt: TGTGCCAGCAGCTCTAGGGGACCGAGGGGAGAGACCCAGTACTTC
v_call: TRBV7-2; d_call: TRBD1; j_call: TRBJ1-2; clone_size: -; cdr3_aa: CASSAGTGSYGYTF; cdr3_nt: TGTGCCAGCAGCGCCGGGACAGGGAGCTATGGCTACACCTTC
v_call: TRBV7-9; d_call: -; j_call: TRBJ1-3; clone_size: -; cdr3_aa: CASTPSRFVGNTIYF; cdr3_nt: TGTGCCAGCACCCCGAGTAGATTCGTCGGAAACACCATATATTTT
v_call: TRBV5-6; d_call: -; j_call: TRBJ1-1; clone_size: -; cdr3_aa: CASSLLGQGMNTEAFF; cdr3_nt: TGTGCCAGCAGCTTGTTGGGGCAGGGAATGAACACTGAAGCTTTCTTT
v_call: TRBV12-3/TRBV12-4; d_call: TRBD1; j_call: TRBJ2-1; clone_size: -; cdr3_aa: CASRLTGGDEQFF; cdr3_nt: TGTGCCAGCAGACTAACAGGGGGCGATGAGCAGTTCTTC
v_call: TRBV12-3/TRBV12-4; d_call: -; j_call: TRBJ2-2; clone_size: -; cdr3_aa: CASSSWAFTGELFF; cdr3_nt: TGTGCCAGCAGTTCATGGGCCTTCACCGGGGAGCTGTTTTTT
v_call: TRBV19; d_call: -; j_call: TRBJ2-4; clone_size: -; cdr3_aa: CASSIRGVNIQYF; cdr3_nt: TGTGCCAGTAGTATCAGGGGGGTGAACATTCAGTACTTC
v_call: TRBV7-2; d_call: -; j_call: TRBJ2-3; clone_size: -; cdr3_aa: CASSLAWADTQYF; cdr3_nt: TGTGCCAGCAGCTTAGCGTGGGCAGATACGCAGTATTTT
v_call: TRBV19; d_call: -; j_call: TRBJ2-2; clone_size: -; cdr3_aa: CASMNEAGTGELFF; cdr3_nt: TGTGCCAGTATGAACGAGGCCGGCACCGGGGAGCTGTTTTTT
v_call: TRBV4-3; d_call: -; j_call: TRBJ2-5; clone_size: -; cdr3_aa: CASGSGIAHQETQYF; cdr3_nt: TGCGCCAGTGGGTCTGGGATAGCCCACCAAGAGACCCAGTACTTC
v_call: TRBV7-8; d_call: TRBD1; j_call: TRBJ2-7; clone_size: -; cdr3_aa: CASSLSGGPFYEQYF; cdr3_nt: TGTGCCAGCAGCTTATCAGGGGGACCGTTCTACGAGCAGTACTTC
v_call: TRBV18; d_call: -; j_call: TRBJ1-2; clone_size: -; cdr3_aa: CASSPDGDYGYTF; cdr3_nt: TGTGCCAGCTCACCCGACGGGGACTATGGCTACACCTTC
v_call: TRBV30; d_call: -; j_call: TRBJ1-5; clone_size: -; cdr3_aa: CAWSGGGNQPQHF; cdr3_nt: TGTGCCTGGAGTGGCGGTGGCAATCAGCCCCAGCATTTT